This paragraph covers one T cell receptor beta chain sequence. This sample is drawn from a study of blood T cell repertoires in COVID-19. For the study at large: From T cells, B-cell-depleted T cells, or PBMCs came the material, which was cDNA or gDNA.

Per the original data handling: Cell counts per sample came from amplifying reference gene primers. Clones were read by immunoSEQ multiplex PCR, and TCRdb kept only the in-frame ones, dropping some. Clone size and V and J calls were adopted from that table, with D and trimming inferred from the DNA. This sample has 150,000 to 200,000 clones; 80% to 90% occur once, and the top ten carry about 8.6%. In germline, CDR1 is LGHNT, CDR2 FRNRAP. This CDR3 is built from 14 residues. The V end lost 7 bases, the J end lost 4 bases, and 16 bases lay between the germline ends. The specimen was peripheral blood. The origin of this receptor is a man between 50 and 59 years old with active or convalescent COVID-19. The chain links TRBV12-5 to TRBJ1-1; D might be TRBD1 (5 bases). The chain's CDR3 is CASAYGGVATEAFF. CDR3 nucleotides: TGTGCTAGTGCCTACGGGGGGGTGGCCACTGAAGCTTTCTTT.